The rows below give T cell receptor beta chains drawn from one sample of a study of shared clonotypes between healthy human individuals. The method was immunoSEQ multiplex PCR; TCRdb's version includes in-frame clones alone and lacks a portion of them. The sample contains about 680,000 clones, under 95% of which appear only once. The sequencing input was naive CD8+ T cells sorted from blood. These TCRs come from a man aged 25-40 years in good health. The CDR3 runs from the conserved cysteine through the conserved F or W. The D gene is left open where the match is weak. Size values are once, few and many counts, or a class for expanded clones, and some rows have none.

D gene	J gene	V gene	clone size	CDR3 DNA	CDR3 protein
-	TRBJ1-1	TRBV7-9	-	TGTGCCAGCAGCTTAGTTATCCCCAACACTGAAGCTTTCTTT	CASSLVIPNTEAFF
-	TRBJ2-5	TRBV15	-	TGTGCCACCAGCAGATGGACCGCGTACCAAGAGACCCAGTACTTC	CATSRWTAYQETQYF
-	TRBJ1-4	TRBV7-9	once	TGTGCCAGCAGCTTAGGTTTTGGTGAAAAACTGTTTTTT	CASSLGFGEKLFF
-	TRBJ2-7	TRBV5-1	-	TGCGCCAGCAGCATCGGAGCCACCTACGAGCAGTACTTC	CASSIGATYEQYF
-	TRBJ2-2	TRBV7-2	-	TGTGCCAGCAGCTTAGTTGCGCCCCTGGGGAACACCGGGGAGCTGTTTTTT	CASSLVAPLGNTGELFF
TRBD1	TRBJ1-5	TRBV19	-	TGTGCCAGTAGTCTGAAACGACAGGGCCCAAATCAGCCCCAGCATTTT	CASSLKRQGPNQPQHF
-	TRBJ2-7	TRBV5-8	-	TGTGCCAGCAGCTTGGCCATGTACGAGCAGTACTTC	CASSLAMYEQYF
TRBD2	TRBJ2-3	TRBV27	-	TGTGCCAGCACCACCGGGGGAGGGCCTGGGAACACGCAGTATTTT	CASTTGGGPGNTQYF
-	TRBJ2-7	TRBV15	-	TGTGCCACCAGCAGAGATGAGCAGGTCTCCTACGAGCAGTACTTC	CATSRDEQVSYEQYF
TRBD1	TRBJ1-2	TRBV19	-	TGTGCCAGTAGTATAGAGGCGACAGGGGGCTATGGCTACACCTTC	CASSIEATGGYGYTF
TRBD1	TRBJ2-7	TRBV6-5	-	TGTGCCAGCAGGACAGGGTCGCCTTTATACGAGCAGTACTTC	CASRTGSPLYEQYF
TRBD2	TRBJ2-1	TRBV7-9	-	TGTGCCAGCAGCCAACTAGCGGGAGTTCTCCATGAGCAGTTCTTC	CASSQLAGVLHEQFF
-	TRBJ2-3	TRBV19	-	TGTGCCAGTAGTTGGGACACCTCCACAGATACGCAGTATTTT	CASSWDTSTDTQYF